The TCR beta chain described here comes from a study of T cells in Graves' hyperthyroidism and ophthalmopathy. Study-wide findings and caveats: A model using 13 V-J features told ophthalmopathy apart from stable hyperthyroidism. Blood also carried most thyroid clonotypes expanded above 0.001.

Regions amplified from RNA transcripts were the TCR beta CDR3 regions. TCR CDR3 underwent first-round RT-PCR with the HTBI primer set. TCRdb passed the multiplex PCR reads through MiXCR, listing each CDR3 protein once. The table lists approximately 260,000 distinct CDR3 sequences, roughly 15% of them singletons. A patient was excluded if there was uncontrolled infection, other autoimmune disease, pregnancy or lactation. Blood sampling occurred at first hyperthyroidism diagnosis, ahead of any ophthalmopathy symptoms. Trimming stripped 0 bases from V and 6 bases from J, with 13 bases between. The V gene's germline CDR1 is MNHNY and CDR2 SVGAGI (reference sequence). The CDR3 has 15 residues. This clonotype showed up many times. The target antigen is unknown.

The chain uses TRBV6-6 and TRBJ2-3, with D unresolved. The sequence came from a woman between 50 and 59 years old with Graves' hyperthyroidism that later progressed to Graves' ophthalmopathy. Specimen: blood. The CDR3 DNA is TGTGCCAGCAGTTACTCGATCCCCAGGCGGGATACGCAGTATTTT. Its protein product is CASSYSIPRRDTQYF.